Listed here are 19 T cell receptor beta chains from one sample, sequenced in a study of blood T cell repertoires in COVID-19. The protocol was immunoSEQ multiplex PCR, while the TCRdb copy is restricted to in-frame clones and leaves out a portion. This table holds over 400,000 clones, roughly 88% found once. The sample was peripheral blood. These TCRs come from a woman aged 25-40 years with active or convalescent COVID-19.

The chain is built from TRBV4-1 and TRBJ2-1, with TRBD2 matching 12 bases. V lost 4 bases to trimming and J lost 4 bases; unmatched junction nucleotides: 5. The germline V gene has CDR1 MGHRA and CDR2 YSYEKL. The CDR3 extends over 16 amino acids. This CDR3 is CASSLTTSGGYNEQFF. The CDR3 nucleotides read TGCGCCAGCAGCCTAACGACTAGCGGGGGATACAATGAGCAGTTCTTC.

This clone was detected only a few times. The rearrangement joins TRBV9 to TRBJ1-2; possibly TRBD1 for D (6 bases). The germline gives CDR1 SGDLS, CDR2 YYNGEE. The V and J ends lost 0 bases and 5 bases respectively, with 14 bases between them. This CDR3 has 15 residues. CDR3 sequence: CASSVVPGRGYGYTF. The CDR3 coding sequence is TGTGCCAGCAGCGTAGTGCCTGGCAGGGGTTATGGCTACACCTTC.

Comments on this clone: The same CDR3 arises from other DNA sequences in this sample as well. This chain connects TRBV5-1 to TRBJ1-1; D is possibly TRBD1 (6 bases). Per the germline V gene, CDR1 is SGHRS and CDR2 is YFSETQ. Trimming shortened V by 2 bases and J by 5 bases, and 7 bases separated the two germline ends. There are 12 residues in the CDR3. CDR3 in amino acids: CASSLQGTEAFF. In nucleotides, the CDR3 is TGCGCCAGCAGCTTACAGGGTACTGAAGCTTTCTTT.

V is TRBV19 and J is TRBJ1-5, with 7 bases identical to TRBD1. The V gene end was trimmed by 6 bases and the J gene end by 1 base; junction bases not matched to a gene: 6. Germline V gene data show CDR1 as LNHDA and CDR2 as SQIVND (reference sequence). There are 15 residues in the CDR3. CDR3: CASSETGYSNQPQHF. CDR3 DNA sequence: TGTGCCAGTAGCGAGACAGGGTACAGCAATCAGCCCCAGCATTTT.

The chain links TRBV19 to TRBJ2-1, with 9 bases lining up with TRBD2. The CDR3 extends over 15 amino acids. Trimming cost V 3 bases and J 2 bases; bases outside gene matches: 2. Per the germline V gene, CDR1 is LNHDA and CDR2 is SQIVND (reference sequence). CDR3 bases: TGTGCCAGTAGTATGGAGCGGGGGGCCTACAATGAGCAGTTCTTC. Translating gives CASSMERGAYNEQFF.

The chain is built from TRBV6-4 and TRBJ1-1; D not resolved. The V gene's germline CDR1 is MRHNA and CDR2 SNTAGT. V was shortened by 0 bases and J by 4 bases, with 9 bases between the two germline ends. The CDR3 has 14 residues. The CDR3: CASSDSLEGTEAFF. Written as DNA, the CDR3 is TGTGCCAGCAGTGACTCTCTGGAGGGCACTGAAGCTTTCTTT.

In this sample, this clone turned up a few times. J is TRBJ1-1 and V is TRBV4-2; tentative D call: TRBD1 (6 bases). Trimming removed 4 bases from V and 3 bases from J, with 12 bases in between. CDR3 size: 14 residues. The germline V gene encodes CDR1 LGHNA and CDR2 YNFKEQ. CDR3 amino acids: CASSRDKGDTEAFF. The DNA for the CDR3 is TGTGCCAGCAGCCGGGACAAGGGGGACACTGAAGCTTTCTTT.

The V gene is TRBV6-6, the J gene TRBJ1-5; 10 bases line up with TRBD1. The ends lost 5 bases at V and 11 bases at J; junction bases unmatched: 9. CDR1 MNHNY and CDR2 SVGAGI come from the germline V gene (reference sequence). This CDR3 spans 14 amino acids. The CDR3 region has the DNA TGTGCCAGCAGTCCCGGGACAGGGGTTTTGTCCCAGCATTTT. It is translated as CASSPGTGVLSQHF.

V is TRBV3-1 (or the pseudogene TRBV3-2) and J is TRBJ2-3; 9 bases line up with TRBD2. CDR1 is LGHDT and CDR2 is YNNKEL in the germline V gene (reference sequence). Trimming took 2 bases from V and 0 from J; bases not matched to a gene: 9. This CDR3 has 18 residues. CDR3 nucleotide sequence: TGTGCCAGCAGCCAATGGACACTAGCGGGCCCTAGCACAGATACGCAGTATTTT. The encoded protein is CASSQWTLAGPSTDTQYF.

The V call is TRBV19, the J call TRBJ2-3; 7 bases agree with TRBD1. CDR1 is LNHDA, CDR2 SQIVND, per germline (reference sequence). CDR3 length equals 14 residues. The V segment lost 4 bases and the J segment 4 bases; nucleotides outside the gene matches: 5. CDR3 sequence (DNA): TGTGCCAGTAGTACGACAGGGCTCGCAGATACGCAGTATTTT. As protein: CASSTTGLADTQYF.

The chain has TRBV3-1 (or the pseudogene TRBV3-2) and TRBJ2-5; TRBD2 aligns across 12 bases. V gave up 7 bases and J gave up 5 bases; unmatched junction bases: 8. Germline V lookup: CDR1 LGHDT, CDR2 YNNKEL (reference sequence). CDR3 length: 15 residues. The chain's CDR3 is CASILAGGPGETQYF. The CDR3 nucleotides are TGTGCCAGCATCCTAGCGGGGGGGCCGGGTGAGACCCAGTACTTC.

The chain carries TRBV19 and TRBJ1-6; 11 positions agree with TRBD1. The junction had 1 base not matched to a gene; V was cut back by 2 bases and J by 10 bases. CDR1 is LNHDA, CDR2 SQIVND, per germline (reference sequence). This CDR3 is built from 14 residues. For the CDR3, the DNA is TGTGCCAGTAGTATAAGGACAGGGGGCTCACCCCTCCACTTT. Translation: CASSIRTGGSPLHF.

The gene calls are TRBV11-2 and TRBJ1-4; D unclear. Germline CDR1 SGHAT, CDR2 FQNNGV. V lost 3 bases, J lost 4 bases, and 12 bases lay in between. CDR3 size: 15 residues. The CDR3 here is CASSLRESGNEKLFF. CDR3 bases: TGTGCCAGCAGCTTGAGGGAATCGGGTAATGAAAAACTGTTTTTT. The full variable domain, its missing parts supplied by reference TRBV11-2 and TRBJ1-4, is EAGVAQSPRYKIIEKRQSVAFWCNPISGHATLYWYQQILGQGPKLLIQFQNNGVVDDSQLPKDRFSAERLKGVDSTLKIQPAKLEDSAVYLCASSLRESGNEKLFFGSGTQLSVL.

This chain joins TRBV24-1 and TRBJ2-7; 8 bases are shared with TRBD1. The V gene's germline CDR1 is KGHDR and CDR2 SFDVKD. The CDR3 is made up of 15 amino acids. J lost 7 bases, V lost 2 bases, and 9 bases had no gene match. The CDR3 nucleotides read TGTGCCACCAGTGATTCAGGACAGGGCGGCGGAGAGCAGTACTTC. Its protein product is CATSDSGQGGGEQYF.

The CDR3 region is CASSGTKSQFF. The CDR3 DNA sequence: TGTGCCAGCAGCGGGACAAAGTCGCAGTTCTTC. This chain connects TRBV2 to TRBJ2-1; D may be TRBD1 (6 bases). Germline V lookup: CDR1 SNHLY, CDR2 FYNNEI. The CDR3 covers 11 residues. Trimming removed 6 bases from V and 12 bases from J, with 12 bases in between.

This rearrangement joins TRBV6-1 to TRBJ2-3; D may be TRBD2 (6 bases). Trimming stripped 3 bases from V and 0 bases from J, with 13 bases between. The CDR3 totals 16 residues. Germline V CDR1 and CDR2: MNHNS, SASEGT. As DNA, the CDR3 is TGTGCCAGCAGTGATTACCAGCGGGCTAGCACAGATACGCAGTATTTT. Translated, it gives CASSDYQRASTDTQYF.

The rearrangement links TRBV19 to TRBJ2-2, with 8 bases that match TRBD1. Germline V gives CDR1 LNHDA, CDR2 SQIVND (reference sequence). Trimming took 2 bases from V and 1 from J; bases not matched to a gene: 3. CDR3 size: 16 residues. CDR3 nucleotides: TGTGCCAGTAGTATACGCGGGACAGGGAACACCGGGGAGCTGTTTTTT. It specifies CASSIRGTGNTGELFF.

The genes are TRBV5-1 and TRBJ1-4; 9 bases match TRBD1. CDR1 and CDR2 (germline): SGHRS, YFSETQ. Trimming removed 4 bases from V and 0 bases from J; junction bases left unmatched: 7. This CDR3 comprises 17 residues. CDR3 sequence reads: CASSPDRGSATNEKLFF. The CDR3 DNA reads TGCGCCAGCAGCCCGGACAGGGGAAGTGCAACTAATGAAAAACTGTTTTTT.

This sequence joins TRBV7-8 and TRBJ2-1; 9 positions match TRBD1. Per germline, CDR1 SGHVS and CDR2 FQNEAQ. The CDR3 runs to 15 residues. Trimming at V came to 1 base and at J to 7 bases, leaving 5 bases not matched to a gene. The CDR3 coding sequence is TGTGCCAGCAGCTTAGTAGGTGGGACAGGGAATGAGCAGTTCTTC. Translation: CASSLVGGTGNEQFF.